This TCR beta chain appears in the sequencing data of a study of blood T cell repertoires in COVID-19. Profiled with immunoSEQ multiplex PCR; TCRdb holds only in-frame clones, not every one. This sample has about 270,000 clones, with about 81% found just once. The CDR3 consists of 15 residues. Germline V gene data show CDR1 as SGHAT and CDR2 as FQNNGV. V was shortened by 5 bases and J by 0 bases, with 10 bases between the two germline ends. Seattle researchers signed up patients amid active infection and tracked them longitudinally. Material for sequencing was peripheral blood. This clonotype was obtained from a human donor with COVID-19, enrolled during active disease. The donor label of this sample is uncertain. This chain joins TRBV11-2 and TRBJ2-2, with D hard to call. Written as DNA, the CDR3 is TGTGCCAGCAGCCTCCCCTTAGCGAACACCGGGGAGCTGTTTTTT. It specifies CASSLPLANTGELFF.